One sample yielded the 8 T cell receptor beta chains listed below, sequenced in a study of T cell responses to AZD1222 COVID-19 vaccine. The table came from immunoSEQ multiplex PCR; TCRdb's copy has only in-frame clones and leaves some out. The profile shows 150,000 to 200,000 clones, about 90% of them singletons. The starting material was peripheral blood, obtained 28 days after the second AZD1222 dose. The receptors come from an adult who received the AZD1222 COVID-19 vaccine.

CDR3 amino acids: CASRMGGANTGELFF. CDR3 nucleotides: TGTGCCAGCCGTATGGGGGGTGCCAACACCGGGGAGCTGTTTTTT. V usage is TRBV18 and J usage is TRBJ2-2, with D possibly being TRBD2 (6 bases). The germline V gene has CDR1 KGHSH and CDR2 LQKENI. V gave up 8 bases and J gave up 2 bases, with 15 bases separating them. CDR3 size: 15 residues.

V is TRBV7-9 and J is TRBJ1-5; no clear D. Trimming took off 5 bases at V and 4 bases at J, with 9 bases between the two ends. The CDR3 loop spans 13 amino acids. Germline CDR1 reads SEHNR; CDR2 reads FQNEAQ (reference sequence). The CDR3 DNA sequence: TGTGCCAGCAGCCAGGACGGGAATCAGCCCCAGCATTTT. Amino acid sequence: CASSQDGNQPQHF.

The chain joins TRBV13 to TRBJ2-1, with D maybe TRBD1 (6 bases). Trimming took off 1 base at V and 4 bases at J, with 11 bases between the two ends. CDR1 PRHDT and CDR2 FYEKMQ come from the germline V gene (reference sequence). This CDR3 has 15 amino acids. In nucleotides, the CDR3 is TGTGCCAGCAGCTTAGATCAGAGGGGGTACAATGAGCAGTTCTTC. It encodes CASSLDQRGYNEQFF.

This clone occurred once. The CDR3 coding sequence is TGTGCCAGCACCGTCTCCTGGGGAAAGGGAGATTCACCCCTCCACTTT. Translating it yields CASTVSWGKGDSPLHF. This chain uses TRBV27 with TRBJ1-6; D unresolved. V lost 7 bases and J lost 8, with 21 bases in between. The germline V gene encodes CDR1 MNHEY and CDR2 SMNVEV (reference sequence). The CDR3 has 16 residues.

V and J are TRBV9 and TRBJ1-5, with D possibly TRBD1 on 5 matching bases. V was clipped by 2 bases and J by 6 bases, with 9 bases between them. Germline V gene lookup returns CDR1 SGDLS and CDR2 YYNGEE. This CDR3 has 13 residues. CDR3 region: CASSVGHGQPQHF. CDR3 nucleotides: TGTGCCAGCAGCGTGGGGCACGGTCAGCCCCAGCATTTT.

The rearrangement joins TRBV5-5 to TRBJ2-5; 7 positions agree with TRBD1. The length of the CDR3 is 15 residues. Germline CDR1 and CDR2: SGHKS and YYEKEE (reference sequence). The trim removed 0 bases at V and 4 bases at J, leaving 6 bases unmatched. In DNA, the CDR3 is TGTGCCAGCAGCTTGGCGACAGGGTCCGGAGAGACCCAGTACTTC. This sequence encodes CASSLATGSGETQYF. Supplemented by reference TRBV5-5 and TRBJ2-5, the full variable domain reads DAGVTQSPTHLIKTRGQQVTLRCSPISGHKSVSWYQQVLGQGPQFIFQYYEKEERGRGNFPDRFSARQFPNYSSELNVNALLLGDSALYLCASSLATGSGETQYFGPGTRLLVL.

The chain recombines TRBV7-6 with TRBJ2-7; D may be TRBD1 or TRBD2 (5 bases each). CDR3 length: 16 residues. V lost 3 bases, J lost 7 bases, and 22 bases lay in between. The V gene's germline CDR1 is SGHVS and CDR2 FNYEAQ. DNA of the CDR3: TGTGCCAGCAGCTTTCGCGCAGGGCGGGCGATGTCGGAGCAGTACTTC. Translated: CASSFRAGRAMSEQYF.

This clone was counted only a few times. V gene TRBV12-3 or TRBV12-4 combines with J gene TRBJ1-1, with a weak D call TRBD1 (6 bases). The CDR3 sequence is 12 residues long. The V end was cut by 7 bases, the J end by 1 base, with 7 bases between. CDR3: CASTRGNTEAFF. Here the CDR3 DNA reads TGTGCCAGCACCAGGGGGAACACTGAAGCTTTCTTT.